A single sample gave rise to the 32 T cell receptor beta chains below, sequenced in a study of blood T cell repertoires in COVID-19. The protocol was immunoSEQ multiplex PCR, while the TCRdb copy is restricted to in-frame clones and leaves out a portion. Of 100,000 to 150,000 clones listed, roughly 91% are singletons. Source material: peripheral blood. These receptors came from a human donor in a cohort sampled during active COVID-19.

The chain carries TRBV30 and TRBJ1-6; D is perhaps TRBD1 (5 bases). The CDR3 consists of 14 residues. Trimming pared 2 bases from V and 7 bases from J, leaving 12 bases between. Germline V gives CDR1 GTSNPN, CDR2 SVGIG (reference sequence). CDR3 nucleotides: TGTGCCTGGAGTCCGGGACGGGGGAATTCACCCCTCCACTTT. Its translation is CAWSPGRGNSPLHF. Complete variable domain (other parts from reference TRBV30 and TRBJ1-6): SQTIHQWPATLVQPVGSPLSLECTVEGTSNPNLYWYRQAAGRGLQLLFYSVGIGQISSEVPQNLSASRPQDRQFILSSKKLLLSDSGFYLCAWSPGRGNSPLHFGNGTRLTVT.

The V and J genes are TRBV7-6 and TRBJ2-5; 9 bases line up with TRBD2. Germline CDR1 is SGHVS and CDR2 is FNYEAQ. This CDR3 is built from 16 residues. Trimming at V came to 5 bases and at J to 5 bases, leaving 12 bases not matched to a gene. This chain's CDR3 is CASSTQLAGQGETQYF. For the CDR3, the DNA is TGTGCCAGCAGCACACAACTAGCGGGCCAAGGGGAGACCCAGTACTTC.

V is TRBV2 and J is TRBJ2-3; 10 positions agree with TRBD2. Germline V gene sequence: CDR1 SNHLY, CDR2 FYNNEI. Germline trimming cut 6 bases from V and 6 bases from J; bases unmatched to any gene: 6. The CDR3 consists of 14 residues. The chain's CDR3 is CASRALAGVDTQYF. The CDR3 DNA is TGTGCCAGCAGAGCTCTAGCGGGAGTTGATACGCAGTATTTT.

The rearrangement links TRBV30 to TRBJ2-4; possibly TRBD1 for D (6 bases). V dropped 8 bases and J dropped 1 base, with 18 bases sitting between them. This CDR3 is 15 amino acids long. From germline, CDR1 is GTSNPN and CDR2 SVGIG (reference sequence). CDR3 sequence: CASGQPHWAKNIQYF. The CDR3 nucleotides read TGTGCCAGTGGACAGCCCCATTGGGCCAAAAACATTCAGTACTTC.

The CDR3 sequence: CASSFLTGADTQYF. The CDR3 DNA reads TGTGCCAGCAGCTTCTTAACCGGGGCAGATACGCAGTATTTT. The chain links TRBV5-8 to TRBJ2-3; D possibly corresponds to TRBD2 (5 bases). Germline values: CDR1 SGHTS, CDR2 YDEGEE. The CDR3 is 14 residues long. V was shortened by 2 bases and J by 4 bases, with 11 bases between the two germline ends.

The rearrangement links TRBV27 to TRBJ2-7, with a possible D match to TRBD1 (6 bases). This CDR3 is built from 15 residues. In germline, CDR1 is MNHEY, CDR2 SMNVEV (reference sequence). V was cut by 4 bases and J by 3 bases, with 16 bases left in between. The CDR3 spells CASSSTRDIYYEQYF. The DNA for the CDR3 is TGTGCCAGCAGTTCGACCCGGGACATTTACTACGAGCAGTACTTC.

This clone was observed once. DNA of the CDR3: TGTGCCAGCAGCCAAGGCACTAGTTCCAATGAGCAGTTCTTC. Protein sequence: CASSQGTSSNEQFF. This chain uses TRBV3-1 (or the pseudogene TRBV3-2) with TRBJ2-1; a possible D gene is TRBD2 (5 bases). Trimming pared 1 base from V and 6 bases from J, leaving 10 bases between. CDR3 length: 14 amino acids. The germline CDR1 and CDR2 sequences are LGHDT and YNNKEL (reference sequence).

The chain carries TRBV30 and TRBJ1-6; D ambiguous. CDR1 and CDR2 from the germline V gene are GTSNPN and SVGIG (reference sequence). V dropped 1 base and J dropped 7 bases, with 8 bases sitting between them. The CDR3 is made up of 13 amino acids. The CDR3 DNA sequence: TGTGCCTGGAGTGGTCTCCCGAATTCACCCCTCCACTTT. Translating gives CAWSGLPNSPLHF.

The chain couples TRBV6-4 to TRBJ1-1; D ambiguous. V was trimmed by 2 bases and J by 4 bases, leaving 14 bases between them. This CDR3 is 15 amino acids long. Germline V gene data show CDR1 as MRHNA and CDR2 as SNTAGT. Here the CDR3 DNA reads TGTGCCAGCAGTGACCGACCCTCGAGGGCCACTGAAGCTTTCTTT. Translated, it gives CASSDRPSRATEAFF.

V gene TRBV9 combines with J gene TRBJ2-2, with 7 bases fitting TRBD1. This CDR3 contains 16 residues. Per the germline V gene, CDR1 is SGDLS and CDR2 is YYNGEE. Trimming took 0 bases from V and 2 from J; bases not matched to a gene: 4. CDR3 amino acids: CASSVGTGANTGELFF. The CDR3 DNA reads as TGTGCCAGCAGCGTAGGAACAGGGGCCAACACCGGGGAGCTGTTTTTT.

The chain combines TRBV29-1 with TRBJ1-1; D ambiguous. The CDR3 runs to 12 residues. Germline loops: CDR1 SQVTM, CDR2 ANQGSEA. The V and J ends lost 7 bases and 4 bases respectively, with 13 bases between them. The CDR3 sequence: CSAVEGGTEAFF. As DNA, the CDR3 is TGCAGCGCTGTGGAGGGTGGCACTGAAGCTTTCTTT.

The rearrangement links TRBV7-8 to TRBJ1-6, with a possible D match to TRBD1 (5 bases). Germline V CDR1 and CDR2: SGHVS, FQNEAQ. The CDR3 spans 17 residues. Trimming stripped 8 bases from V and 9 bases from J, with 26 bases between. CDR3 nucleotide sequence: TGTGCCAGCGCTCTCGACCAGGGTAATGAAGTTAGTTCACCCCTCCACTTT. Its protein is CASALDQGNEVSSPLHF. The full variable domain, in which reference TRBV7-8 and TRBJ1-6 provide the parts outside the CDR3, is GAGVSQSPRYKVAKRGQDVALRCDPISGHVSLFWYQQALGQGPEFLTYFQNEAQLDKSGLPSDRFFAERPEGSVSTLKIQRTQQEDSAVYLCASALDQGNEVSSPLHFGNGTRLTVT.

The V and J genes are TRBV5-1 and TRBJ1-1; D gene ambiguous. The CDR3 is made up of 14 amino acids. In germline, CDR1 is SGHRS, CDR2 YFSETQ. Trimming took off 3 bases at V and 1 base at J, with 10 bases between the two ends. Written as DNA, the CDR3 is TGCGCCAGCAGCTCAACGAGGGCGAACACTGAAGCTTTCTTT. Protein product: CASSSTRANTEAFF.

The chain is built from TRBV11-1 and TRBJ2-1; TRBD1 matches 9 bases. The CDR3 runs to 15 residues. In germline, CDR1 is SGHAT, CDR2 FQDESV (reference sequence). Trimming at V came to 5 bases and at J to 4 bases, leaving 6 bases not matched to a gene. Here the CDR3 reads CASSTRTGEYNEQFF. Here the CDR3 DNA reads TGTGCCAGCAGCACCCGGACAGGGGAATACAATGAGCAGTTCTTC.

This sequence joins TRBV11-3 and TRBJ2-2; D is uncertain. CDR1 SGHNT and CDR2 YENEEA come from the germline V gene. The CDR3 has 12 residues. The V end was cut by 2 bases, the J end by 6 bases, with 4 bases between. The CDR3 here is CASSLSSGELFF. The CDR3, as DNA: TGTGCCAGCAGCTTATCGTCCGGGGAGCTGTTTTTT.

The genes are TRBV6-1 and TRBJ2-3, with 7 bases matching TRBD2. Per germline, CDR1 MNHNS and CDR2 SASEGT. J gave up 3 bases and V 10 bases, and 7 bases lay outside the gene matches. The CDR3 is 13 residues long. CDR3 residues: CATVPSGTDTQYF. The CDR3 coding sequence is TGTGCCACCGTACCTAGCGGAACAGATACGCAGTATTTT.

This chain uses TRBV12-5 with TRBJ2-5; 16 bases line up with TRBD2. The germline V gene encodes CDR1 LGHNT and CDR2 FRNRAP. This CDR3 has 16 residues. V was pared by 7 bases and J by 4 bases, with 6 bases of the junction left unmatched. The CDR3 here is CASVPGLAGGRETQYF. In DNA, the CDR3 is TGTGCTAGTGTTCCGGGACTAGCGGGGGGGCGAGAGACCCAGTACTTC.

The chain recombines TRBV6-6 with TRBJ2-1, with 11 bases lining up with TRBD2. CDR1 and CDR2 from the germline V gene are MNHNY and SVGAGI (reference sequence). The CDR3 covers 16 residues. The V segment lost 5 bases and the J segment 2 bases; nucleotides outside the gene matches: 5. The CDR3 is CASSLVTSGTYNEQFF. CDR3 sequence (DNA): TGTGCCAGCAGTCTGGTGACTAGCGGGACCTACAATGAGCAGTTCTTC.

The CDR3 is CASSQAARGPFSYEQYF. The CDR3 DNA follows: TGTGCCAGCAGCCAAGCCGCCCGAGGCCCCTTCTCCTACGAGCAGTACTTC. The chain employs TRBV3-1 (or the pseudogene TRBV3-2) and TRBJ2-7; D is ambiguous. Germline assignment: CDR1 LGHDT and CDR2 YNNKEL (reference sequence). This CDR3 spans 17 amino acids. Trimming took 1 base from V and 0 from J, leaving 16 bases between them.

The genes are TRBV7-2 and TRBJ2-3, with D perhaps TRBD2 (5 bases). The CDR3 extends over 17 amino acids. Between the trimmed V and J ends, which lost 2 bases and 3 bases, there was a span of 18 bases. Germline CDR1 SGHTA, CDR2 FQGNSA. DNA of the CDR3: TGTGCCAGCAGCTTAATTGGACTGCCCTACGGTACAGATACGCAGTATTTT. This codes for CASSLIGLPYGTDTQYF.

V usage is TRBV27 and J usage is TRBJ2-3; possibly TRBD1 for D (7 bases). Trimming cost V 7 bases and J 2 bases, with 16 bases left between them. The CDR3 has 15 residues. Germline CDR1 and CDR2: MNHEY and SMNVEV (reference sequence). The CDR3 loop reads CASTEGGQITDTQYF. In DNA form, the CDR3 reads TGTGCCAGCACGGAGGGGGGACAGATCACAGATACGCAGTATTTT.

V is TRBV5-4 and J is TRBJ2-7, with a weak D call TRBD1 (6 bases). There are 14 residues in the CDR3. Germline values: CDR1 SGHNT, CDR2 YYREEE (reference sequence). The V gene lost 7 bases and the J gene lost 1 base, with 15 bases spanning the gap. CDR3 DNA: TGTGCCAGCGGACGACAGGACCCTTCCTACGAGCAGTACTTC. Its protein product is CASGRQDPSYEQYF.

The V call is TRBV6-5, the J call TRBJ2-2; a weak D match, TRBD1 (6 bases). V was pared by 0 bases and J by 7 bases, with 12 bases between. This CDR3 has 15 amino acids. Germline V lookup: CDR1 MNHEY, CDR2 SVGAGI. In DNA, the CDR3 is TGTGCCAGCAGTTACTCGCTGGGGGCTGGCGGGGAGCTGTTTTTT. It codes for CASSYSLGAGGELFF.

The chain is built from TRBV25-1 and TRBJ2-2, with a possible D match to TRBD2 (7 bases). This CDR3 comprises 14 residues. Germline V gene data show CDR1 as MGHDK and CDR2 as SYGVNS. V lost 7 bases, J lost 5 bases, and 14 bases lay in between. The CDR3 DNA is TGTGCCAGCAAAGAGGGGGGGCAAACCGGGGAGCTGTTTTTT. Protein: CASKEGGQTGELFF.

V is TRBV27 and J is TRBJ1-1, with a possible D match to TRBD1 (6 bases). This CDR3 contains 18 residues. Germline-derived CDR1 and CDR2 are MNHEY and SMNVEV (reference sequence). With 0 bases removed from V and 0 bases from J, the gap between germline ends came to 17 bases. The CDR3 is CASSLSSSLDRLNTEAFF. CDR3 bases: TGTGCCAGCAGTTTATCCTCTAGCCTGGACAGACTGAACACTGAAGCTTTCTTT.

V usage is TRBV12-3 or TRBV12-4 and J usage is TRBJ2-1; 7 positions agree with TRBD2. The CDR3 is 11 residues long. V lost 6 bases to trimming and J lost 10 bases; unmatched junction nucleotides: 3. The CDR3 region has the DNA TGTGCCAGCAGCTTGGGGGGGGAGCAGTTCTTC. Encoded protein: CASSLGGEQFF.

The CDR3 here is CASSLARAGRFF. CDR3 bases: TGTGCCAGCAGCTTAGCGAGGGCAGGTCGGTTCTTC. The J gene is TRBJ2-1, the V gene TRBV11-2; possible D gene TRBD2, 5 bases. The CDR3 loop spans 12 amino acids. V was cut by 1 base and J by 15 bases, with 13 bases left in between. CDR1 and CDR2 from the germline V gene are SGHAT and FQNNGV.

The genes are TRBV5-1 and TRBJ2-4; 8 nucleotides agree with TRBD1. Germline lookup yields CDR1 SGHRS and CDR2 YFSETQ. V lost 0 bases to trimming and J lost 2 bases; unmatched junction nucleotides: 1. CDR3 length: 15 residues. The CDR3 DNA follows: TGCGCCAGCAGCTTGGGACAGGGGTCCAAAAACATTCAGTACTTC. Translated: CASSLGQGSKNIQYF.

The CDR3 DNA follows: TGTGCCAGTAGTGGCCGACCCGGCGGTGAGCAGTTCTTC. This translates into CASSGRPGGEQFF. The chain has TRBV19 and TRBJ2-1, with D uncertain. The V gene lost 5 bases and the J gene lost 9 bases, with 14 bases spanning the gap. Germline V gene sequence: CDR1 LNHDA, CDR2 SQIVND (reference sequence). This CDR3 has 13 residues.

The chain employs TRBV6-2 or TRBV6-3 and TRBJ2-7; weak D call: TRBD1 (5 bases). Germline loops: CDR1 MNHEY, CDR2 SVGEGT. The CDR3 runs 15 residues. V lost 5 bases and J 0 bases, leaving 14 bases between the germline ends. CDR3 nucleotide sequence: TGTGCCAGCAGTCCCCAACGGACATACTCCTACGAGCAGTACTTC. Protein product: CASSPQRTYSYEQYF.

This clone was picked up one time. This chain links TRBV6-5 with TRBJ1-2; 11 bases map to TRBD1. The CDR3 is 14 amino acids. The V segment lost 6 bases and the J segment 5 bases; nucleotides outside the gene matches: 5. CDR1 and CDR2 (germline): MNHEY, SVGAGI. The CDR3 spells CASRLGQGVYGYTF. Here the CDR3 DNA reads TGTGCCAGCAGACTGGGACAGGGGGTATATGGCTACACCTTC.

The gene calls are TRBV18 and TRBJ2-3, with D possibly matching TRBD1 (6 bases). There are 16 residues in the CDR3. V lost 6 bases, J lost 0 bases, and 16 bases lay in between. Germline V gene sequence: CDR1 KGHSH, CDR2 LQKENI. The CDR3 region has the DNA TGTGCCAGCTCCCGAACTTGGACAGAAAGCACAGATACGCAGTATTTT. Protein sequence: CASSRTWTESTDTQYF.